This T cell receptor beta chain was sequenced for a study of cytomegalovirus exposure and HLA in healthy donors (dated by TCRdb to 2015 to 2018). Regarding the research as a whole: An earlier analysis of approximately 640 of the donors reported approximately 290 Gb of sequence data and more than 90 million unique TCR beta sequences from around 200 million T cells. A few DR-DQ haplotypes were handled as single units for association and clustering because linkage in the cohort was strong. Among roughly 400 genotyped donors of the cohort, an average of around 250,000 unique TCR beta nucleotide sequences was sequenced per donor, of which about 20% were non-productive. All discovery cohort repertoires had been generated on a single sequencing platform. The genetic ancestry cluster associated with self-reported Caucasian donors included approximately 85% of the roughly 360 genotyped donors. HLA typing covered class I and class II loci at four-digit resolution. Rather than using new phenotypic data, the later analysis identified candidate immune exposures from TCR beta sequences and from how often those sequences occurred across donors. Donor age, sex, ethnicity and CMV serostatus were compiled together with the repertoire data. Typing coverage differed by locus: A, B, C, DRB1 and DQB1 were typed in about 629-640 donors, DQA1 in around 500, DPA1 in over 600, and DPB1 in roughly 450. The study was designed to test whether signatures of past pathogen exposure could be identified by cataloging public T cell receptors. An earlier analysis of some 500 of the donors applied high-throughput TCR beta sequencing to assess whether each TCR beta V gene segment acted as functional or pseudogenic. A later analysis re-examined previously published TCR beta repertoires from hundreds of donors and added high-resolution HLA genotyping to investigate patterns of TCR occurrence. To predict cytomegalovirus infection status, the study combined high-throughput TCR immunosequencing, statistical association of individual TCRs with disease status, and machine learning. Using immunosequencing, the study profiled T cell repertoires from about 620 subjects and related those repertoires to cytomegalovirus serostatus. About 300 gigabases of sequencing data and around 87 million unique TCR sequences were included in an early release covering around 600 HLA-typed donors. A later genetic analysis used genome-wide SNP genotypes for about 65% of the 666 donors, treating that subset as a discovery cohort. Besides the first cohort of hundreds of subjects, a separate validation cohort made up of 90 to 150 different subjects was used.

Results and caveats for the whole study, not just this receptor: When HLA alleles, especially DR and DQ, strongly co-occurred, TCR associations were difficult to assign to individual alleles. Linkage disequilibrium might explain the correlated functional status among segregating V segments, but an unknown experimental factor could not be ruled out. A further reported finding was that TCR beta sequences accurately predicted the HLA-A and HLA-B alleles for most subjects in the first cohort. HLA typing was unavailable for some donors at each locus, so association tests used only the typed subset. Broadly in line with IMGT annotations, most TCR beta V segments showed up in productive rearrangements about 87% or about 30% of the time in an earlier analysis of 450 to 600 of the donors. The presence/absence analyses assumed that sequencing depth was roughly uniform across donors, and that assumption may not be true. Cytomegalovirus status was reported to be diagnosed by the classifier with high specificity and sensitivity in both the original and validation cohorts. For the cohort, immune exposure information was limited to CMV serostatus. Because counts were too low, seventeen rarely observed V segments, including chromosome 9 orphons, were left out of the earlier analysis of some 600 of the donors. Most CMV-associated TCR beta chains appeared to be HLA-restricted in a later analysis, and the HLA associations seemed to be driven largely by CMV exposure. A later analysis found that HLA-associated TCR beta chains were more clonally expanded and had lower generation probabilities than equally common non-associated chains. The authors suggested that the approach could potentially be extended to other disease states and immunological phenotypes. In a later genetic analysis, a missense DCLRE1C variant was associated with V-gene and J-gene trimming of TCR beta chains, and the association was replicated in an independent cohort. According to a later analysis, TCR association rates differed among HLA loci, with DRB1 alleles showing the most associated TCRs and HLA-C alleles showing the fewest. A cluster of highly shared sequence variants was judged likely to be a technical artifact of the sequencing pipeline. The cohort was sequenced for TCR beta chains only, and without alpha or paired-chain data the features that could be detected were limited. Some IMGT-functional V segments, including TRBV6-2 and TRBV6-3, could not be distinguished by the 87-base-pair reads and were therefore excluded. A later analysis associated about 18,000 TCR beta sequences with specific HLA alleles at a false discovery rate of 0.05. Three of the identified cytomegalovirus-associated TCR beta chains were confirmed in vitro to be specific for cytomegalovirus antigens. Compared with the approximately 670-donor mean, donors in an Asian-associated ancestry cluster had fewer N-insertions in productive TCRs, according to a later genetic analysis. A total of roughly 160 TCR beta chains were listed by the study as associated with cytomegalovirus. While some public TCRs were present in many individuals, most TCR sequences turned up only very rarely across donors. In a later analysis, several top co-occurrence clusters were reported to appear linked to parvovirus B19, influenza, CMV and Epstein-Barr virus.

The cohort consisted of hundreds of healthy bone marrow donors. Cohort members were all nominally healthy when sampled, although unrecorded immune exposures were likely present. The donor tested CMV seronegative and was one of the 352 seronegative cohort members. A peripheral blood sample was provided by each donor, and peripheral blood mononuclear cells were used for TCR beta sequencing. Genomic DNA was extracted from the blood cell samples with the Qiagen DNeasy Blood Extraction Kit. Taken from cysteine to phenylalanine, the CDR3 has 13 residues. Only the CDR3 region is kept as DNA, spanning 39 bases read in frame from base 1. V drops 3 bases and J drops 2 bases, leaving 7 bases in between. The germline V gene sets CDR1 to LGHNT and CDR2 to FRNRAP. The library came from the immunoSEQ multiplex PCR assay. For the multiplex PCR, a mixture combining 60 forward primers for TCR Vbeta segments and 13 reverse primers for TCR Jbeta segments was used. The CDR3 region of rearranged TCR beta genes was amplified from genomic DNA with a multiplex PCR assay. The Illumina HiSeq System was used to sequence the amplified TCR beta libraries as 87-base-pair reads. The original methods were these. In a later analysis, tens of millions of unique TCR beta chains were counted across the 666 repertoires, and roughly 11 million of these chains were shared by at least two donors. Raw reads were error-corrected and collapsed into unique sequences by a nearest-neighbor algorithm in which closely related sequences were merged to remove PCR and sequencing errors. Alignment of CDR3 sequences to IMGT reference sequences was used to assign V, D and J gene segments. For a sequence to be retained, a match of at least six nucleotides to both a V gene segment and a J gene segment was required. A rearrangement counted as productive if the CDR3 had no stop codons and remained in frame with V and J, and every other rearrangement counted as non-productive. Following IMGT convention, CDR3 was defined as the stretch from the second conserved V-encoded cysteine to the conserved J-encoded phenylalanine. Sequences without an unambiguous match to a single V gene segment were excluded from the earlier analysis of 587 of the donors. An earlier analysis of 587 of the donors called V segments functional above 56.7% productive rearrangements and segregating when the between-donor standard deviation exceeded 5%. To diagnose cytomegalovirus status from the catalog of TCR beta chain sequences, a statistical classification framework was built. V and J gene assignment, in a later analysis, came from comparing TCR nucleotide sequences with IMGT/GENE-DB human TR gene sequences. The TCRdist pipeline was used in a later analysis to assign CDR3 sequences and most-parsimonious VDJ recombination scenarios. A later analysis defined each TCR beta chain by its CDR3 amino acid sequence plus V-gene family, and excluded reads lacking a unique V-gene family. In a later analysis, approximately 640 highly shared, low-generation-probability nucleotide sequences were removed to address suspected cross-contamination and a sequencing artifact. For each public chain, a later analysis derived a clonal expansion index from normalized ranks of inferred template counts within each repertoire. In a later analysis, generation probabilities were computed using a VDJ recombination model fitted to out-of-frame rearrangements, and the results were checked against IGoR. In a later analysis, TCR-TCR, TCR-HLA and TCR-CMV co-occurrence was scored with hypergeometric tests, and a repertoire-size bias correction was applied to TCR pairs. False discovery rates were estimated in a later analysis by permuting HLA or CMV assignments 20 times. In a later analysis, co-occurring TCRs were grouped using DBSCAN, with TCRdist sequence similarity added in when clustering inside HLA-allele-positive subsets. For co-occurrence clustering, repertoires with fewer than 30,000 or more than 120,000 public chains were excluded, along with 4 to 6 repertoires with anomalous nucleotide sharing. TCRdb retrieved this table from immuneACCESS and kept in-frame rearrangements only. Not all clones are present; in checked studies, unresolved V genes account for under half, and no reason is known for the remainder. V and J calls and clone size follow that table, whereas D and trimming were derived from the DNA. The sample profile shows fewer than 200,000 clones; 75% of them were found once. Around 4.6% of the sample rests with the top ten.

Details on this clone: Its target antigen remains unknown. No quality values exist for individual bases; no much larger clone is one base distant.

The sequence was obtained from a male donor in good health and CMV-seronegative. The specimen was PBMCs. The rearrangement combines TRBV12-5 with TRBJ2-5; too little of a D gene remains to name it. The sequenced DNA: TGTGCTAGTGGTTTCACGGGTCAAGAGACCCAGTACTTC. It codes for CASGFTGQETQYF.